The 3 T cell receptor beta chains given below trace back to one sample, sequenced in a study of cytomegalovirus exposure and HLA in healthy donors. The PCR ran on 60 Vbeta and 13 Jbeta primers. Measured with immunoSEQ multiplex PCR; TCRdb has only the in-frame clones, and not every one. The table has roughly 150,000 clones, around 82% seen once; the top ten hold around 6.6%. Sequencing input: PBMCs. The receptors were sampled from a woman aged 50 to 65 in good health and CMV-seropositive.

The rearrangement joins TRBV19 to TRBJ1-2, with TRBD1 matching 11 bases. CDR1 LNHDA and CDR2 SQIVND come from the germline V gene (reference sequence). The CDR3 loop spans 13 amino acids. With V trimmed by 5 bases and J by 7 bases, 3 bases remained unmatched. CDR3 protein: CASSGQGAIGYTF. The CDR3 region has the DNA TGTGCCAGTAGTGGACAGGGGGCGATTGGCTACACCTTC.

A few counts support this clone. This rearrangement joins TRBV11-2 to TRBJ2-7; a weak D match, TRBD2 (5 bases). Trimming removed 4 bases from V and 5 bases from J, with 9 bases in between. Germline loops: CDR1 SGHAT, CDR2 FQNNGV. The CDR3 runs 12 residues. The CDR3 bases are TGTGCCAGCAGCTCAGACTACCACGAGCAGTACTTC. This translates into CASSSDYHEQYF.

V and J are TRBV7-9 and TRBJ2-7; tentative D call: TRBD1 (6 bases). Trimming pared 5 bases from V and 2 bases from J, leaving 13 bases between. CDR1 is SEHNR, CDR2 FQNEAQ, per germline (reference sequence). The length of the CDR3 is 14 residues. The DNA of the CDR3 is TGTGCCAGCAGCGGCCGACAGGCCGCCTACGAGCAGTACTTC. Protein sequence: CASSGRQAAYEQYF.